This T cell receptor beta chain comes out of a study of CD8+ T cells in alopecia areata. General observations from the study: It was less clear whether patients shared TCRs than it was in mice, possibly because of HLA.

This CDR3 comprises 11 residues. The germline CDR1 and CDR2 sequences are MDHEN and SYDVKM. Deletions cut 3 bases from V and 6 bases from J, with 6 bases between. This clone appeared a few times. Antigen: not known. Other nucleotide sequences in the sample specify the same CDR3. Extracted from the samples, RNA was reverse transcribed into cDNA to serve as the sequencing template. The assay was immunoSEQ multiplex PCR, and TCRdb's table has in-frame clones only and misses some. The data contain around 60,000 clones, around 44% of them singletons. Sequencing input: NKG2D-low CD8+ T cells sorted from blood. This clonotype was obtained from a human donor with alopecia areata. The V and J genes are TRBV28 and TRBJ2-7; D unresolved. CDR3 sequence (DNA): TGTGCCAGCAGTTTTAACTCCGAGCAGTACTTC. Its translation: CASSFNSEQYF.